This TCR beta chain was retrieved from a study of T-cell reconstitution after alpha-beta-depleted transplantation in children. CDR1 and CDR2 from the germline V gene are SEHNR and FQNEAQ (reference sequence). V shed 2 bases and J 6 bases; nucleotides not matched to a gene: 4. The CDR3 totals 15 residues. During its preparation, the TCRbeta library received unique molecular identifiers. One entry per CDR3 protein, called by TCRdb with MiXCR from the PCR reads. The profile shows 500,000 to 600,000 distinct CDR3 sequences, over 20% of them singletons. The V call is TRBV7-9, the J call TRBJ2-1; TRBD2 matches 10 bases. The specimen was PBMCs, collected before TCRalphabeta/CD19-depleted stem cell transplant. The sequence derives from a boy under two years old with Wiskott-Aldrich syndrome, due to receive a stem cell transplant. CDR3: CASSLSSGSANEQFF. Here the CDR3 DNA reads TGTGCCAGCAGCTTATCTAGCGGGAGTGCCAATGAGCAGTTCTTC.